This T cell receptor beta chain comes out of a study of beta chain features in type 1 diabetes. Expressed TCRB transcripts were sequenced because the isolated RNA had all been reverse transcribed beforehand. The data were produced by immunoSEQ multiplex PCR, yet TCRdb's version contains in-frame clones alone and is incomplete. The data show around 150,000 clones, with 6.9% seen just once and roughly 1.4% held by the top ten. Study observations and caveats: Researchers reported that naive, central memory and Treg TCRB repertoires appeared more similar in patients than in healthy donors. Among type 1 diabetes patients, VDJ junctions had fewer insertions and more deletions. Unsettled here was the matter of whether HLA type influences TCRB rearrangement.

The V segment lost 4 bases and the J segment 5 bases; nucleotides outside the gene matches: 15. Germline CDR1 and CDR2: LGHNA and YSLEER. The length of the CDR3 is 17 residues. Of note for this clone: Its specificity is unknown.

This receptor was identified in a woman aged 30 to 39 in good health. The sequencing sample was made of central memory CD4+ T cells from blood. V and J are TRBV4-3 and TRBJ2-3; 7 positions match TRBD2. This CDR3 is CASSRRLGEGLLDTQYF. CDR3 coding DNA: TGCGCCAGCAGCCGGCGGCTGGGGGAGGGTCTCTTAGATACGCAGTATTTT.